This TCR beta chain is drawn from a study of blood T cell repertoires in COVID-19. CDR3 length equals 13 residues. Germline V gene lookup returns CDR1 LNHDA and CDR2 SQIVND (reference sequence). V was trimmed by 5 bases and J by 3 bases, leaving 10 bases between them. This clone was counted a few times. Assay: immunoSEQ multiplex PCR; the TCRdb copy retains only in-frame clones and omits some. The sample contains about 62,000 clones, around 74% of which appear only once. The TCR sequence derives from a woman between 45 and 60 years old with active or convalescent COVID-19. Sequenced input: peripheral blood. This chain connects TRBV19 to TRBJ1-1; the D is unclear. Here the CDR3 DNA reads TGTGCCAGTAGTCCTACGAGGGACACTGAAGCTTTCTTT. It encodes CASSPTRDTEAFF.